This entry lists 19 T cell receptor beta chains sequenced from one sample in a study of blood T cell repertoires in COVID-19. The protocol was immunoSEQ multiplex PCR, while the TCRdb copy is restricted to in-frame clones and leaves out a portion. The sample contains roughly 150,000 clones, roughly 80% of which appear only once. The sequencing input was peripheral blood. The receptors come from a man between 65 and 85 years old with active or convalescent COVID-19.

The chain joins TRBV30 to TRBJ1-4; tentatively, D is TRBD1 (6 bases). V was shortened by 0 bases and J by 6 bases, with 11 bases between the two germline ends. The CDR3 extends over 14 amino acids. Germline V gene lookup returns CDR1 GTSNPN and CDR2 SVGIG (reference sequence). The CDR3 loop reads CAWSVGEGDEKLFF. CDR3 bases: TGTGCCTGGAGTGTAGGGGAGGGGGATGAAAAACTGTTTTTT.

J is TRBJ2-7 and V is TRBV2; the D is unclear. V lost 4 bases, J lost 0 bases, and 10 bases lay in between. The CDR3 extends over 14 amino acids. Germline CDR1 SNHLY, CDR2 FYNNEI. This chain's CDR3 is CASSARQASYEQYF. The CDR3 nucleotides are TGTGCCAGCAGTGCCCGCCAGGCCTCCTACGAGCAGTACTTC.

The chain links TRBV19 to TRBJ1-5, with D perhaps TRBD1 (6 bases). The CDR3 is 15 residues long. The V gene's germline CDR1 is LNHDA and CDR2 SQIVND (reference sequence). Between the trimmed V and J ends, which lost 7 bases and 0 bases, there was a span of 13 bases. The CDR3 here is CASTYRAYSNQPQHF. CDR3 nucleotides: TGTGCCAGTACGTACAGGGCTTATAGCAATCAGCCCCAGCATTTT.

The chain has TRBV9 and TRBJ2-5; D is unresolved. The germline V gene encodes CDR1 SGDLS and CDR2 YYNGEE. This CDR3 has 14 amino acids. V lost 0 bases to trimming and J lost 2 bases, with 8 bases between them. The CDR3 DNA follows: TGTGCCAGCAGCGTAGGTACAGCTCAAGAGACCCAGTACTTC. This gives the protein CASSVGTAQETQYF.

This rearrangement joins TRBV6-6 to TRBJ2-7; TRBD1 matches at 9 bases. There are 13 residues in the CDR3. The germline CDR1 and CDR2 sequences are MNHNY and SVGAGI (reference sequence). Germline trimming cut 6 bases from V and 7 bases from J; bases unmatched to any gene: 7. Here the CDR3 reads CASSRTGVGEQYF. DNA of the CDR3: TGTGCCAGCAGCAGGACAGGGGTGGGGGAGCAGTACTTC.

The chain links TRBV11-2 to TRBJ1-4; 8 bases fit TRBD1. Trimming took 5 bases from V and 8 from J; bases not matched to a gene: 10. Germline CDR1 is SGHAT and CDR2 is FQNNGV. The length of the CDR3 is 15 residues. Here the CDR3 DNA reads TGTGCCAGCAGCGCCTCCGGGACAGGAACCGAAAAACTGTTTTTT. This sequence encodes CASSASGTGTEKLFF. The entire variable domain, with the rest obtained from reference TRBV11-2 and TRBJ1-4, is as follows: EAGVAQSPRYKIIEKRQSVAFWCNPISGHATLYWYQQILGQGPKLLIQFQNNGVVDDSQLPKDRFSAERLKGVDSTLKIQPAKLEDSAVYLCASSASGTGTEKLFFGSGTQLSVL.

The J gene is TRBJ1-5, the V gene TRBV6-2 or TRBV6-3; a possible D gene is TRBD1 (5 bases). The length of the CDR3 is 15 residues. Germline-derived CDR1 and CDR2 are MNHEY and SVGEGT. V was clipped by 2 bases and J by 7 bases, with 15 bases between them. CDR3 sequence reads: CASSYGGQGGQPQHF. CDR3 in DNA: TGTGCCAGCAGTTACGGCGGCCAGGGAGGGCAGCCCCAGCATTTT.

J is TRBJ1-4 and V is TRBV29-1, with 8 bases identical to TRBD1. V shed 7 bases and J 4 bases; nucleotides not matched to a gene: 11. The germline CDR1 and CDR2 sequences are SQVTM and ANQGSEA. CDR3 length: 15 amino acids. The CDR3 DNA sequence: TGCAGCGCCATGCTCCAGGACAGGGTTAATGAAAAACTGTTTTTT. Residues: CSAMLQDRVNEKLFF.

The CDR3 loop is CASSPRDSGNTEAFF. CDR3 sequence (DNA): TGTGCCAGCAGTCCCCGGGACAGCGGGAACACTGAAGCTTTCTTT. This chain connects TRBV6-6 to TRBJ1-1; 7 positions match TRBD1. The CDR3 loop spans 15 amino acids. Germline CDR1 is MNHNY and CDR2 is SVGAGI (reference sequence). Trimming cost V 5 bases and J 1 base; bases outside gene matches: 7.

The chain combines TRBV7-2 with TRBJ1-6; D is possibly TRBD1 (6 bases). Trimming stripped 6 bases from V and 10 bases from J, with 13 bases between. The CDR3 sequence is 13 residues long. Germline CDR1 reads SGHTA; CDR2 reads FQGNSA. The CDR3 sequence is CASSFGQRSPLHF. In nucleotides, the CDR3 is TGTGCCAGCAGTTTCGGACAGAGGTCACCCCTCCACTTT.

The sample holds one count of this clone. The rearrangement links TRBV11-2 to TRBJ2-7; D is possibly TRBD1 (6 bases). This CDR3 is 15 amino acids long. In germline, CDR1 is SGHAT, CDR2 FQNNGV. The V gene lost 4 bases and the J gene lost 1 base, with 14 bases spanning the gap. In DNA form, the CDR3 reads TGTGCCAGCAGCTCCCACGGGACACCTTCCTACGAGCAGTACTTC. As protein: CASSSHGTPSYEQYF.

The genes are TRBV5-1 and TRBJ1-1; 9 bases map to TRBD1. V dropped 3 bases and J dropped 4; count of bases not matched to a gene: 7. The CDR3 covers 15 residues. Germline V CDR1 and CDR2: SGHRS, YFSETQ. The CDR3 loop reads CASSSLQGAGTEAFF. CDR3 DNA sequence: TGCGCCAGCAGCTCCCTACAGGGGGCCGGCACTGAAGCTTTCTTT.

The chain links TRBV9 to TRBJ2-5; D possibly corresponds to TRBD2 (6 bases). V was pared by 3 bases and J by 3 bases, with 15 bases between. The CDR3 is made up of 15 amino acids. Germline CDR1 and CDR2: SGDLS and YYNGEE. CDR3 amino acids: CASSELGGGKETQYF. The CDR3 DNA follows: TGTGCCAGCAGCGAACTGGGAGGAGGGAAAGAGACCCAGTACTTC.

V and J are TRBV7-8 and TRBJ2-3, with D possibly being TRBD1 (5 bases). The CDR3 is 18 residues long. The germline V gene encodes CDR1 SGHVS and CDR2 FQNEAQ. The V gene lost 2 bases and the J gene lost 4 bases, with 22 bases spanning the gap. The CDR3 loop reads CASSLLPPVRPRADTQYF. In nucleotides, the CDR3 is TGTGCCAGCAGCTTATTACCGCCCGTGCGGCCCAGGGCAGATACGCAGTATTTT.

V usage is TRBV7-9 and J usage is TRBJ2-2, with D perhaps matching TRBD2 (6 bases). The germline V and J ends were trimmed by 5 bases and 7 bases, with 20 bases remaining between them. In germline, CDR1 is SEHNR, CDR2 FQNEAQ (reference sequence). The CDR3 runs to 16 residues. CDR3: CASSLLLGSWGGELFF. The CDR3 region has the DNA TGTGCCAGCAGCCTCTTACTCGGGAGCTGGGGCGGGGAGCTGTTTTTT. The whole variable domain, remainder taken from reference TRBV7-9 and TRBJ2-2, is DTGVSQNPRHKITKRGQNVTFRCDPISEHNRLYWYRQTLGQGPEFLTYFQNEAQLEKSRLLSDRFSAERPKGSFSTLEIQRTEQGDSAMYLCASSLLLGSWGGELFFGEGSRLTVL.

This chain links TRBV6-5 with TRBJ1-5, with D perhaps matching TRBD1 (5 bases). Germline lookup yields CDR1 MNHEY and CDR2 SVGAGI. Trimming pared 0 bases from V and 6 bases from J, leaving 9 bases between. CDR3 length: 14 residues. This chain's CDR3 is CASSYSGGSQPQHF. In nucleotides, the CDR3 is TGTGCCAGCAGTTACTCGGGGGGTTCTCAGCCCCAGCATTTT.

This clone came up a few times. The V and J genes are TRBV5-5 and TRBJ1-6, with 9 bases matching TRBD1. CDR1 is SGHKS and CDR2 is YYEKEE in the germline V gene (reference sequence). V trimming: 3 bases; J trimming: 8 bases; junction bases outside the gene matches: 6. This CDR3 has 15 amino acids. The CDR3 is CASSSPGQGDSPLHF. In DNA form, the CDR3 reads TGTGCCAGCAGCTCGCCGGGACAGGGAGATTCACCCCTCCACTTT.

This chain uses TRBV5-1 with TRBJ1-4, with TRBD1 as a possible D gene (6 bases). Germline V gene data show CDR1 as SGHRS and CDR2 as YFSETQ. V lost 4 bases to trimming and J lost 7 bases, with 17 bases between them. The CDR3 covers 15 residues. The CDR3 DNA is TGCGCCAGCAGCCCGGGGACACACGACCGTGAAAAACTGTTTTTT. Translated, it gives CASSPGTHDREKLFF.

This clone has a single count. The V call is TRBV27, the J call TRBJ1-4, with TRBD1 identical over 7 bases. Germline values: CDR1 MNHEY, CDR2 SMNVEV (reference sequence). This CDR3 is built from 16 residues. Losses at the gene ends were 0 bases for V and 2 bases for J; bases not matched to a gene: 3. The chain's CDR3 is CASSLSRGRTNEKLFF. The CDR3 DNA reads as TGTGCCAGCAGTTTATCCAGGGGGAGGACTAATGAAAAACTGTTTTTT.